This T cell receptor beta chain was sequenced in a study of T cells after yellow fever vaccination. As for the study in general: Low-cell-number fractions were prepared with SMART-Seq v4 Ultra Low Input.

5'RACE template switching added a universal primer site and UMIs to TCR cDNA. TCRdb called the 5' RACE reads again in MiXCR, with one record for every CDR3 protein. The sample has under 550,000 distinct CDR3 sequences; just over 20% are singletons. With respect to this clonotype: What it binds is not known.

General observations from the study: Researchers noted that a small share of clonotypes showed up in both CD4 and CD8 compartments.

V was cut by 2 bases and J by 5 bases, with 10 bases left in between. Germline-derived CDR1 and CDR2 are MNHEY and SMNVEV (reference sequence). The CDR3 has 14 amino acids. This TCR was recovered from a man younger than 35 who received the YFV17D yellow fever vaccine. V is TRBV27 and J is TRBJ1-5; TRBD1 might be the D (5 bases). This sample comprised PBMCs, obtained approximately 22 days after the first yellow fever vaccination. This CDR3 is CASSLLRGDQPQHF. CDR3 sequence (DNA): TGTGCCAGCAGTTTACTGAGGGGAGATCAGCCCCAGCATTTT.